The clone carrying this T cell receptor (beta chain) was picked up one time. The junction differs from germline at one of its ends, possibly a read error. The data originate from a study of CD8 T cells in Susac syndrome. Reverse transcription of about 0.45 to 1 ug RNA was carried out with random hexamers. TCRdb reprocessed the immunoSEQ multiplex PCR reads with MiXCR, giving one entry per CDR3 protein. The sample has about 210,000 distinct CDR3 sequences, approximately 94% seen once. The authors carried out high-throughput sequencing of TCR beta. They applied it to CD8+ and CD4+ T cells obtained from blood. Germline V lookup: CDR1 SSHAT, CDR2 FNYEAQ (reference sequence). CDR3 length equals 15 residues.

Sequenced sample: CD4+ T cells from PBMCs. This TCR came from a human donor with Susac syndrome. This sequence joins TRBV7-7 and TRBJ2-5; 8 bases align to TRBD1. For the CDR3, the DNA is TGTGCTAGCAGCGCGGGACAGGACTCTTGGGAGACCCAGTACTTC. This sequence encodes CASSAGQDSWETQYF.